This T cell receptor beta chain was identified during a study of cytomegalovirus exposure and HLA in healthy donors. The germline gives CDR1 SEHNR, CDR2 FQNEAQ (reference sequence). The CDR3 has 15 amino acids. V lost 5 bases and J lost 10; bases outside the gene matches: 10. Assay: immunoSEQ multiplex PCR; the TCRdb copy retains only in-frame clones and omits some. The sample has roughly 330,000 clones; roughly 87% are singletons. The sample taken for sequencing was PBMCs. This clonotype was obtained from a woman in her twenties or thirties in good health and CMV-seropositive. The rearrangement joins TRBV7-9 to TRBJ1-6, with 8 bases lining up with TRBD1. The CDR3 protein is CASSEAGQGGSPLHF. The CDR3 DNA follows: TGTGCCAGCAGCGAAGCCGGACAGGGAGGGTCACCCCTCCACTTT.